Shown below are 21 T cell receptor beta chains from a single sample sequenced in a study of cytomegalovirus exposure and HLA in healthy donors. With 60 Vbeta and 13 Jbeta primers, the PCR was carried out. Profiled with immunoSEQ multiplex PCR; TCRdb holds only in-frame clones, not every one. Found here are more than 95,000 clones, around 75% of them singletons; the top ten hold less than 9.5%. The sample was PBMCs. The receptors stem from a woman aged 50 to 60 in good health and CMV-seropositive.

The CDR3 DNA sequence: TGTGCCAGCAGTTTAACTGGGGGGAACGAGCAGTACTTC. Translated, it gives CASSLTGGNEQYF. The chain has TRBV27 and TRBJ2-7, with D possibly matching TRBD2 (6 bases). Germline V gene data show CDR1 as MNHEY and CDR2 as SMNVEV (reference sequence). The CDR3 has 13 residues. Deletions cut 2 bases from V and 5 bases from J, with 10 bases between.

The chain carries TRBV10-2 and TRBJ1-1; D is unresolved. CDR1 WSHSY and CDR2 SAAADI come from the germline V gene. The ends were cut back, 6 bases at V and 0 bases at J, with 17 bases in the middle. This CDR3 has 16 residues. CDR3 nucleotide sequence: TGCGCCAGCAGCGACTGGGTTCCAGCGATGAACACTGAAGCTTTCTTT. Its protein is CASSDWVPAMNTEAFF.

The CDR3 sequence: CAISYRDRGFNEQFF. Written as DNA, the CDR3 is TGTGCCATCAGCTACCGGGACAGGGGATTTAATGAGCAGTTCTTC. The genes are TRBV10-3 and TRBJ2-1; TRBD1 matches 10 bases. The CDR3 loop spans 15 amino acids. Germline V gene sequence: CDR1 ENHRY, CDR2 SYGVKD. Losses at the gene ends were 6 bases for V and 7 bases for J; bases not matched to a gene: 9.

The rearrangement uses TRBV5-6 and TRBJ1-1, with a weak D call TRBD1 (5 bases). Per the germline V gene, CDR1 is SGHDT and CDR2 is YYEEEE. The CDR3 spans 14 residues. Trimming removed 4 bases from V and 6 bases from J, with 16 bases in between. Written as DNA, the CDR3 is TGTGCCAGCAGCCGTCTCAGGGATAGGTCTGAAGCTTTCTTT. As protein: CASSRLRDRSEAFF.

The chain is built from TRBV5-1 and TRBJ1-3, with D possibly TRBD1 on 5 matching bases. The CDR3 is made up of 14 amino acids. V was trimmed by 2 bases and J by 0 bases, leaving 6 bases between them. The germline V gene has CDR1 SGHRS and CDR2 YFSETQ. The CDR3 coding sequence is TGCGCCAGCAGCTTACAGGCCTCTGGAAACACCATATATTTT. It specifies CASSLQASGNTIYF.

The V and J genes are TRBV5-1 and TRBJ1-1, with 7 bases identical to TRBD1. Germline CDR1 is SGHRS and CDR2 is YFSETQ. This CDR3 is 17 amino acids long. V was clipped by 2 bases and J by 0 bases; unmatched bases: 10. In nucleotides, the CDR3 is TGCGCCAGCAGCTTTACCGGGACAGTAGAGATGAACACTGAAGCTTTCTTT. Amino acid sequence: CASSFTGTVEMNTEAFF.

Only a few counts were recorded for this clone. This chain uses TRBV9 with TRBJ2-3; 12 bases line up with TRBD2. The CDR3 contains 15 residues. With 3 bases clipped from V and 5 bases from J, the junction kept 4 bases outside the gene matches. Per germline, CDR1 SGDLS and CDR2 YYNGEE. The CDR3 nucleotides read TGTGCCAGCAGCGCTAGCGGGGGGGTCGGAGATACGCAGTATTTT. Protein: CASSASGGVGDTQYF.

V is TRBV7-2 and J is TRBJ2-7; the match to TRBD2 covers 9 bases. The J segment lost 3 bases and the V segment lost 8 bases, leaving 11 bases of the junction unmatched. This CDR3 has 15 amino acids. CDR1 SGHTA and CDR2 FQGNSA come from the germline V gene. CDR3 region: CASGPFLSGSYEQYF. The CDR3 DNA follows: TGTGCCAGCGGTCCCTTCCTTAGCGGGAGCTACGAGCAGTACTTC.

The rearrangement links TRBV4-1 to TRBJ1-2; weak D call: TRBD1 (5 bases). This CDR3 contains 18 residues. Trimming pared 0 bases from V and 6 bases from J, leaving 23 bases between. CDR1 and CDR2 from the germline V gene are MGHRA and YSYEKL. The CDR3 reads CASSQDRGGADGGNGYTF. The CDR3 DNA reads as TGCGCCAGCAGCCAAGATCGAGGAGGGGCTGATGGGGGGAATGGCTACACCTTC.

The chain links TRBV5-4 to TRBJ2-3; no clear D gene. This CDR3 has 15 residues. Looked up from germline, CDR1 is SGHNT and CDR2 is YYREEE (reference sequence). V lost 3 bases, J lost 1 base, and 12 bases lay in between. The CDR3 nucleotides read TGTGCCAGCAGCTCCAGGCAGATCGGCACAGATACGCAGTATTTT. As protein: CASSSRQIGTDTQYF.

This clone has more than one count but fewer than ten. The chain couples TRBV5-6 to TRBJ2-1; 10 nucleotides agree with TRBD2. The CDR3 has 17 residues. CDR1 is SGHDT, CDR2 YYEEEE, per germline. Germline trimming cut 4 bases from V and 8 bases from J; bases unmatched to any gene: 15. The CDR3 DNA follows: TGTGCCAGCAGCCCCCTGGGTCTAGCGGGAGATCGGGATGAGCAGTTCTTC. Protein product: CASSPLGLAGDRDEQFF. Combining the CDR3 with reference TRBV5-6 and TRBJ2-1 gives the whole variable domain DAGVTQSPTHLIKTRGQQVTLRCSPKSGHDTVSWYQQALGQGPQFIFQYYEEEERQRGNFPDRFSGHQFPNYSSELNVNALLLGDSALYLCASSPLGLAGDRDEQFFGPGTRLTVL.

The chain carries TRBV4-1 and TRBJ2-1; the D gene is possibly TRBD2 (5 bases). The germline gives CDR1 MGHRA, CDR2 YSYEKL. Trimming shortened V by 0 bases and J by 0 bases, and 15 bases separated the two germline ends. This CDR3 is built from 18 residues. The DNA for the CDR3 is TGCGCCAGCAGCCAAGATAGAGGGTGGGTTCTCTCCTACAATGAGCAGTTCTTC. This gives the protein CASSQDRGWVLSYNEQFF.

The chain is built from TRBV7-2 and TRBJ2-6, with D unclear. The germline V gene encodes CDR1 SGHTA and CDR2 FQGNSA. V lost 2 bases and J 1 base, leaving 12 bases between the germline ends. The CDR3 has 17 amino acids. CDR3 sequence: CASSLSVGLSGANVLTF. CDR3 DNA sequence: TGTGCCAGCAGCTTATCCGTTGGGCTTTCTGGGGCCAACGTCCTGACTTTC.

The V call is TRBV13, the J call TRBJ2-7; TRBD2 matches at 7 bases. Per germline, CDR1 PRHDT and CDR2 FYEKMQ (reference sequence). The CDR3 has 14 residues. Unmatched junction bases numbered 3, after V lost 4 bases and J lost 0 bases. CDR3 protein: CASSSREGSYEQYF. The CDR3, as DNA: TGTGCCAGCAGCTCCAGGGAGGGCTCCTACGAGCAGTACTTC.

V is TRBV27 and J is TRBJ1-6, with 7 nucleotides matching TRBD1. The germline CDR1 and CDR2 sequences are MNHEY and SMNVEV (reference sequence). The CDR3 is 16 residues long. V gave up 4 bases and J gave up 5 bases; unmatched junction bases: 8. The CDR3 is CASSSYLTGHNSPLHF. CDR3 nucleotide sequence: TGTGCCAGCAGTTCGTATCTGACAGGGCATAATTCACCCCTCCACTTT.

V usage is TRBV7-9 and J usage is TRBJ1-2; 9 nucleotides agree with TRBD1. This CDR3 is 14 amino acids long. Trimming took 5 bases from V and 4 from J; bases not matched to a gene: 5. Germline loops: CDR1 SEHNR, CDR2 FQNEAQ (reference sequence). The CDR3 DNA follows: TGTGCCAGCAGCACAGGGGGCGAACTCTATGGCTACACCTTC. Residues: CASSTGGELYGYTF.

This clone was detected once. This chain joins TRBV4-1 and TRBJ2-7; a possible D gene is TRBD2 (5 bases). Germline lookup yields CDR1 MGHRA and CDR2 YSYEKL. The CDR3 covers 15 residues. V lost 1 base to trimming and J lost 6 bases, with 16 bases between them. CDR3 sequence: CASSQVAGVGCEQYF. The CDR3 bases are TGCGCCAGCAGCCAAGTCGCCGGGGTCGGGTGCGAGCAGTACTTC.

V is TRBV7-8 and J is TRBJ2-3; D possibly corresponds to TRBD2 (6 bases). This CDR3 has 13 residues. Germline-derived CDR1 and CDR2 are SGHVS and FQNEAQ. V shed 3 bases and J shed 8 bases, with 12 bases lying between them. The CDR3 DNA reads TGTGCCAGCAGCTTGACTCCGCGGGGTACGCAGTATTTT. The encoded protein is CASSLTPRGTQYF.

The chain carries TRBV18 and TRBJ2-6; 8 positions match TRBD1. J gave up 4 bases and V 2 bases, and 13 bases lay outside the gene matches. From germline, CDR1 is KGHSH and CDR2 LQKENI. The CDR3 length is 19 residues. This chain's CDR3 is CASSPGQGLRLWGANVLTF. In DNA, the CDR3 is TGTGCCAGCTCACCAGGACAGGGTTTGCGTTTATGGGGGGCCAACGTCCTGACTTTC.

The chain couples TRBV18 to TRBJ2-3; 10 nucleotides align to TRBD1. V gave up 6 bases and J gave up 0 bases; unmatched junction bases: 6. In germline, CDR1 is KGHSH, CDR2 LQKENI. The CDR3 has 16 amino acids. CDR3 in amino acids: CASSPDRGRSTDTQYF. The CDR3 nucleotides are TGTGCCAGCTCGCCCGACAGGGGGCGAAGCACAGATACGCAGTATTTT.

Ten or more counts support this clone. The V call is TRBV6-1, the J call TRBJ2-7; 8 nucleotides match TRBD2. The V gene's germline CDR1 is MNHNS and CDR2 SASEGT. V lost 6 bases to trimming and J lost 3 bases; unmatched junction nucleotides: 4. The CDR3 totals 13 residues. CDR3 DNA sequence: TGTGCCAGCAGCCCCGGGGGGGGCTACGAGCAGTACTTC. This encodes CASSPGGGYEQYF.